This TCR beta chain emerged from a study of T cell responses to AZD1222 COVID-19 vaccine. Using immunoSEQ multiplex PCR, the repertoire was profiled, and TCRdb retains in-frame clones only, with some absent. The sample lists over 85,000 clones, around 90% occurring once. Germline CDR1 is LNHNV and CDR2 is YYDKDF (reference sequence). This CDR3 comprises 14 residues. V dropped 3 bases and J dropped 6 bases, with 11 bases sitting between them. This sequence joins TRBV15 and TRBJ2-2; possibly TRBD1 for D (6 bases). Specimen: peripheral blood, collected 28 days after the second AZD1222 dose. This TCR came from an adult who received the AZD1222 COVID-19 vaccine. The CDR3 sequence is CATSSVRTAGELFF. CDR3 bases: TGTGCCACCAGCAGTGTCCGGACAGCCGGGGAGCTGTTTTTT.